This note documents a single T cell receptor (beta chain) sequence. The entry originates in a study of shared clonotypes between healthy human individuals. Execution of the assay was at deep level. Genomic DNA of every subset was divided equally among multiple immunoSEQ plates. As originally analysed: ImmunoSEQ yielded junction-only sequences lacking quality scores, so filtering differed. Clones were read by immunoSEQ multiplex PCR, and TCRdb kept only the in-frame ones, dropping some. D and trimming were read from the DNA, whereas the V and J calls and clone size are those reported in that table. The sample carries hundreds of thousands of clones, about 95% recorded once. The naive CD8 fraction comprised CD45RO-negative cells positively selected for CCR7 and excluded terminally differentiated effector memory CD45RA+ cells. Donors comprised only Caucasian adults living in Nashville, Tennessee. Sequences were obtained from naive CD8+ T cells sorted from blood. The TCR originated in a woman in her 30s in good health.

CDR3 DNA sequence: TGTGCCAGCAGTTTAGCAGTTCCCTACGAGCAGTACTTC. It encodes CASSLAVPYEQYF. The genes are TRBV27 and TRBJ2-7; D remains unclear. The CDR3 loop spans 13 amino acids. Germline CDR1 and CDR2: MNHEY and SMNVEV (reference sequence). The germline V and J ends were trimmed by 2 bases and 2 bases, with 7 bases remaining between them.